The TCR beta chain described here comes from a study of a mutant IDH1 vaccine in newly diagnosed glioma. About the research overall: Vaccinations, eight in total, occurred in weeks 1, 3, 5, 7, 11, 15, 19, 23.

Measured with immunoSEQ multiplex PCR; TCRdb has only the in-frame clones, and not every one. The repertoire holds 35,000 to 55,000 clones, around 85% seen once, with about 2.5% in the top ten. Time point in this sample: week 23, last vaccination. A single vaccine dose contained 300 ug of mutant IDH1 20-mer peptide, and topical imiquimod was used with it. Patients carried new grade 3 or 4 IDH1-mutant astrocytomas lacking nuclear ATRX. Comment on this clone: Its antigen is not identified.

The CDR3 has 13 residues. Germline values: CDR1 LNHDA, CDR2 SQIVND (reference sequence). Trimming removed 3 bases at V and 6 bases at J, with 11 bases between. The receptor comes from a woman between 18 and 29 years old with glioma. Some clones in this sample may be carry-over from other donors' samples. The specimen was PBMCs, collected from a glioma patient whose treatment included an IDH1 peptide vaccine. The chain employs TRBV19 and TRBJ1-1; the D gene is possibly TRBD1 (6 bases). This CDR3 reads CASSMGGPAEAFF. CDR3 nucleotides: TGTGCCAGTAGTATGGGGGGGCCGGCTGAAGCTTTCTTT.